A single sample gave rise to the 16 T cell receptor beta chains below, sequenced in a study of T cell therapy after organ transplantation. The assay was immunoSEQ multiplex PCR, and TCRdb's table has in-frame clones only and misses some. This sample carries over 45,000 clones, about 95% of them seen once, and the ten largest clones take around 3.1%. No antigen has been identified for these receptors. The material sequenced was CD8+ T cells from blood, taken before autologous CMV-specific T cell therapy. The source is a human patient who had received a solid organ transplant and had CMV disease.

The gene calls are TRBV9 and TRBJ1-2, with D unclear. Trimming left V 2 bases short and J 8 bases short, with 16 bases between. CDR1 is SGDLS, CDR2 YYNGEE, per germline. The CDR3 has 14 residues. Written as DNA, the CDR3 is TGTGCCAGCAGCGTGGCTATCGAATCCCAGGGCTACACCTTC. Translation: CASSVAIESQGYTF. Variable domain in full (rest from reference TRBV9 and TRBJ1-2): DSGVTQTPKHLITATGQRVTLRCSPRSGDLSVYWYQQSLDQGLQFLIQYYNGEERAKGNILERFSAQQFPDLHSELNLSSLELGDSALYFCASSVAIESQGYTFGSGTRLTVV.

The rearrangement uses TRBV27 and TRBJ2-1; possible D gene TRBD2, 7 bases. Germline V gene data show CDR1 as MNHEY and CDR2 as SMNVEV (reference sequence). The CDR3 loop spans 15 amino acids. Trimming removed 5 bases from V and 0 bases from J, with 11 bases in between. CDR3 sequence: CASSTRGASYNEQFF. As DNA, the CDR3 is TGTGCCAGCAGTACACGGGGGGCCTCCTACAATGAGCAGTTCTTC.

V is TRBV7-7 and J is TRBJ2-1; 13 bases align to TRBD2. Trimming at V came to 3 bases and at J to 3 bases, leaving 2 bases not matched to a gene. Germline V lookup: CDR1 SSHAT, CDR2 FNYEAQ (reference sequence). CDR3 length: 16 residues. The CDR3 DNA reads TGTGCCAGCAGCTTGGGGACTAGCGGGATCTACAATGAGCAGTTCTTC. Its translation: CASSLGTSGIYNEQFF.

The CDR3 is CASSGLYDQHRGPGNTIYF. The CDR3 DNA reads TGTGCCAGCAGCGGGCTATACGACCAGCACAGGGGACCTGGAAACACCATATATTTT. The V call is TRBV9, the J call TRBJ1-3; 7 nucleotides align to TRBD1. Germline CDR1 SGDLS, CDR2 YYNGEE. CDR3 length: 19 residues. The V and J ends lost 3 bases and 2 bases, in that order; junction bases with no gene match: 17.

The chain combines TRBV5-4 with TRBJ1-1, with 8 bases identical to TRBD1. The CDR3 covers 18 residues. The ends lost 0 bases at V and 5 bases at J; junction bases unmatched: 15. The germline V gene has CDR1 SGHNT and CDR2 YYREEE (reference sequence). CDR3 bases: TGTGCCAGCAGCTTGGGGAGTGGGGCGACAGGGGATTGGACTGAAGCTTTCTTT. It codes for CASSLGSGATGDWTEAFF.

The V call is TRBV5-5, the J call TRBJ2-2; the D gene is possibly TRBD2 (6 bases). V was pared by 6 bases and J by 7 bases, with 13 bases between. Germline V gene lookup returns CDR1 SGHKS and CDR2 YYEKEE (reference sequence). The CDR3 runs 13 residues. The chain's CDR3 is CASNPGANGELFF. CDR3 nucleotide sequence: TGTGCCAGCAACCCGGGAGCTAACGGGGAGCTGTTTTTT. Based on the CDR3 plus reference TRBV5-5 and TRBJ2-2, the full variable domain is DAGVTQSPTHLIKTRGQQVTLRCSPISGHKSVSWYQQVLGQGPQFIFQYYEKEERGRGNFPDRFSARQFPNYSSELNVNALLLGDSALYLCASNPGANGELFFGEGSRLTVL.

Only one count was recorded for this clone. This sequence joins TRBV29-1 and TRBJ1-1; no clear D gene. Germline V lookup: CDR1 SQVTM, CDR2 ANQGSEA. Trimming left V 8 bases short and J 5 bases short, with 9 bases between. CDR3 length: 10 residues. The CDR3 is CSFLRTEAFF. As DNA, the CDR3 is TGCAGCTTTCTGCGGACTGAAGCTTTCTTT.

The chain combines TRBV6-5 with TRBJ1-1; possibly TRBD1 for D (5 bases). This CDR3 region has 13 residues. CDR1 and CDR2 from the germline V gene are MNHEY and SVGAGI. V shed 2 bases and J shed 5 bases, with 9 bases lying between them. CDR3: CASSYGGSTEAFF. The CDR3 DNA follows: TGTGCCAGCAGTTACGGGGGGTCGACTGAAGCTTTCTTT.

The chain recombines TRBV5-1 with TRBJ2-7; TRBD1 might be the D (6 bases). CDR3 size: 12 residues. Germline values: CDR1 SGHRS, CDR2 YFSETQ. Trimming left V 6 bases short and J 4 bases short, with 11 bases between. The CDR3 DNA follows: TGCGCCAGCAAGGGGGACGGATACGAGCAGTACTTC. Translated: CASKGDGYEQYF.

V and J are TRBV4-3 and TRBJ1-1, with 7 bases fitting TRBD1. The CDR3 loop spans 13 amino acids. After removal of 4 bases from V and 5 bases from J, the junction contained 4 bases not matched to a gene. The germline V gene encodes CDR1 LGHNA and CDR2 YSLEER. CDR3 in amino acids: CASSPGGWTEAFF. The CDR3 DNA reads TGCGCCAGCAGCCCAGGGGGGTGGACTGAAGCTTTCTTT.

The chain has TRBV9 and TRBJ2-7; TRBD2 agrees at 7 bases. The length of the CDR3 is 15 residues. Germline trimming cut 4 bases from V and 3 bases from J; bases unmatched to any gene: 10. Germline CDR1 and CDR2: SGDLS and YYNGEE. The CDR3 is CASSPSPGTIYEQYF. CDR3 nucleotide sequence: TGTGCCAGCAGCCCGAGCCCCGGGACTATCTACGAGCAGTACTTC.

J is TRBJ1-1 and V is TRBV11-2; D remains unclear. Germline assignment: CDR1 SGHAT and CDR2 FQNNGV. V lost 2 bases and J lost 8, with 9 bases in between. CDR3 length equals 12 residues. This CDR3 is CASSLLGWEAFF. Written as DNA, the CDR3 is TGTGCCAGCAGCTTATTGGGCTGGGAAGCTTTCTTT. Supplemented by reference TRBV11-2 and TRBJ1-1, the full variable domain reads EAGVAQSPRYKIIEKRQSVAFWCNPISGHATLYWYQQILGQGPKLLIQFQNNGVVDDSQLPKDRFSAERLKGVDSTLKIQPAKLEDSAVYLCASSLLGWEAFFGQGTRLTVV.

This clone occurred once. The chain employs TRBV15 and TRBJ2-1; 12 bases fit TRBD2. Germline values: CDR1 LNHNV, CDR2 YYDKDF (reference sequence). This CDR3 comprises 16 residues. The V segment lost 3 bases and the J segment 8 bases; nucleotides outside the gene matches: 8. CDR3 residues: CATSSPGLAGGYEQFF. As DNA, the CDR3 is TGTGCCACCAGCAGCCCGGGGCTAGCGGGAGGGTATGAGCAGTTCTTC.

The CDR3 nucleotides are TGTGCCAGCAGTGAGAACCCGGGCCGCGAAGCTTTCTTT. This translates into CASSENPGREAFF. This chain links TRBV27 with TRBJ1-1; D not resolved. CDR1 is MNHEY, CDR2 SMNVEV, per germline (reference sequence). The V and J ends lost 5 bases and 8 bases respectively, with 15 bases between them. This CDR3 has 13 amino acids.

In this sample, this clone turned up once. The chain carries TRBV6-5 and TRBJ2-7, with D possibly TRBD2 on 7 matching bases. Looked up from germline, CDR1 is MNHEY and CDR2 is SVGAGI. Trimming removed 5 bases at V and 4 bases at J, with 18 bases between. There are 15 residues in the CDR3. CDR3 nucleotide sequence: TGTGCCAGCAGTCCCCCCGGCGGGGGCCAATACGAGCAGTACTTC. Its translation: CASSPPGGGQYEQYF.

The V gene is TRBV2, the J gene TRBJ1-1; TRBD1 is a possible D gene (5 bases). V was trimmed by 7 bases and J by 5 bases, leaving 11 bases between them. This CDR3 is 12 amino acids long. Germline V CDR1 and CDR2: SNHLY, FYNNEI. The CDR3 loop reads CASILGGTEAFF. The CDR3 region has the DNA TGTGCCAGCATCTTGGGGGGAACTGAAGCTTTCTTT.